The present entry profiles one TCR beta chain with its context. After removal of 6 bases from V and 6 bases from J, the junction contained 6 bases not matched to a gene. There are 13 residues in the CDR3. The germline CDR1 and CDR2 sequences are WNHNN and SYGVQD (reference sequence). The entry originates in a study of blood T cell repertoires in COVID-19. Study-level background: Samples of COVID-19 (acute and convalescent) were obtained from the United States, Italy and Spain.

As processed by the authors: Using reference gene primer amplification, nucleated cell counts were estimated. The assay was immunoSEQ multiplex PCR, and TCRdb's table has in-frame clones only and misses some. Clone size and V and J calls were adopted from that table, with D and trimming inferred from the DNA. This table holds a few hundred thousand clones, about 90% found once. The receptor was isolated from a woman in her 30s with COVID-19, enrolled during active disease. The V gene is TRBV10-1, the J gene TRBJ1-2, with 8 bases matching TRBD1. Input material: peripheral blood. Here the CDR3 reads CASSPDRGNGYTF. The CDR3 bases are TGCGCCAGCAGCCCCGACAGGGGTAATGGCTACACCTTC.